This T cell receptor (beta chain) was identified during a study of blood T cell repertoires in COVID-19. Across the whole study: COVID-19 samples, acute and convalescent, were from the United States, Italy and Spain. Sources were T cells, B-cell-depleted T cells, or PBMCs; the material itself was cDNA or gDNA.

As processed by the authors: Amplification with reference gene primers provided the estimates of nucleated cell counts. Profiling relied on immunoSEQ multiplex PCR, and the TCRdb table lists in-frame clones only, not all of them. The V and J calls and clone size were taken over from that table, and D and trimming were inferred from the DNA. The table records some 220,000 clones, around 80% of them present only once. This CDR3 spans 15 amino acids. The V end was cut by 5 bases, the J end by 1 base, with 14 bases between. Germline V gives CDR1 SGHVS, CDR2 FQNEAQ. This receptor was obtained from a woman between 70 and 85 years old with acute or convalescent COVID-19. Specimen: peripheral blood. The V gene is TRBV7-8, the J gene TRBJ1-1, with TRBD1 as a possible D gene (5 bases). This CDR3 reads CASSPLHTGNTEAFF. DNA of the CDR3: TGTGCCAGCAGCCCCTTACACACAGGGAACACTGAAGCTTTCTTT.